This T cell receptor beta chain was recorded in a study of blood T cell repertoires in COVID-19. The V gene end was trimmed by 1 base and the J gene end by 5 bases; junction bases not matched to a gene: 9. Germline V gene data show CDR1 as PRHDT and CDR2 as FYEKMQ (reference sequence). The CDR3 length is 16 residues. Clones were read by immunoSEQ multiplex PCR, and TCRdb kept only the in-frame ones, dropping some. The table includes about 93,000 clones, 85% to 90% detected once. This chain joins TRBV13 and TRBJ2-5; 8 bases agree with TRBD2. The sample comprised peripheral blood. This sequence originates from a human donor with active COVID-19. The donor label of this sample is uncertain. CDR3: CASSLAGGPGYETQYF. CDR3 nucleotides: TGTGCCAGCAGCTTAGCGGGGGGGCCGGGATATGAGACCCAGTACTTC.